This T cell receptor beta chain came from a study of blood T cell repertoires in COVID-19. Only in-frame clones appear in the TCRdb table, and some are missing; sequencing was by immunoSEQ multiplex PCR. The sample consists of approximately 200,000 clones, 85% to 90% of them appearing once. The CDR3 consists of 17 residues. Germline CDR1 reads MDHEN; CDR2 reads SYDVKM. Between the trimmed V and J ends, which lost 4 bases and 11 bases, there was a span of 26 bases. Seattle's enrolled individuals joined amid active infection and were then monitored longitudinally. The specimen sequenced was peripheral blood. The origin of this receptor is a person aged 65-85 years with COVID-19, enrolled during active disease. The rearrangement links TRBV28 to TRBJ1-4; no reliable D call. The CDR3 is CASSSRRWRAGYGKLFF. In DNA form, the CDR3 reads TGTGCCAGCAGTTCCCGGCGGTGGAGGGCGGGTTATGGGAAACTGTTTTTT.